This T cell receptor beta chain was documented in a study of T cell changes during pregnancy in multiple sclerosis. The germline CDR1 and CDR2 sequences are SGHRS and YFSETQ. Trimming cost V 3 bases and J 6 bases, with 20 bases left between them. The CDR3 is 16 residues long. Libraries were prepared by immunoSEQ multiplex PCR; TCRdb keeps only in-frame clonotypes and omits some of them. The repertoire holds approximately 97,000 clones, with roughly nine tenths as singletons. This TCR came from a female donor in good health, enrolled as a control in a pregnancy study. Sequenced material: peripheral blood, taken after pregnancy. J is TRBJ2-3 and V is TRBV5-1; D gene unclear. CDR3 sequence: CASSSVIMRLGDTQYF. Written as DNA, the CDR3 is TGCGCCAGCAGCTCCGTGATCATGCGGCTCGGGGATACGCAGTATTTT. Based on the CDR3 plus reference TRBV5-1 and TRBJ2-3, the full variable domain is KAGVTQTPRYLIKTRGQQVTLSCSPISGHRSVSWYQQTPGQGLQFLFEYFSETQRNKGNFPGRFSGRQFSNSRSEMNVSTLELGDSALYLCASSSVIMRLGDTQYFGPGTRLTVL.